This T cell receptor (beta chain) derives from a study of blood T cell repertoires in COVID-19. Across the whole study: Acute and convalescent COVID-19 samples came from the United States, Italy and Spain. Sample material is recorded as cDNA or gDNA derived from T cells, B-cell-depleted T cells, or PBMCs.

TCRdb's copy holds only in-frame clones and misses some; the assay was immunoSEQ multiplex PCR. The sample holds just over 300,000 clones, 87% seen once. V was pared by 0 bases and J by 1 base, with 2 bases of the junction left unmatched. Germline loops: CDR1 SEHNR, CDR2 FQNEAQ (reference sequence). The CDR3 is made up of 15 amino acids. Participant-reported clinical history was the basis for cohort assignment. The chain joins TRBV7-9 to TRBJ2-7; 8 bases align to TRBD1. Specimen: PBMCs or T cells enriched from blood (not recorded which). The sequence came from a woman aged 18-29 years who had recovered from COVID-19. The CDR3 region is CASSLAQGASYEQYF. CDR3 in DNA: TGTGCCAGCAGCTTAGCTCAGGGGGCATCCTACGAGCAGTACTTC.